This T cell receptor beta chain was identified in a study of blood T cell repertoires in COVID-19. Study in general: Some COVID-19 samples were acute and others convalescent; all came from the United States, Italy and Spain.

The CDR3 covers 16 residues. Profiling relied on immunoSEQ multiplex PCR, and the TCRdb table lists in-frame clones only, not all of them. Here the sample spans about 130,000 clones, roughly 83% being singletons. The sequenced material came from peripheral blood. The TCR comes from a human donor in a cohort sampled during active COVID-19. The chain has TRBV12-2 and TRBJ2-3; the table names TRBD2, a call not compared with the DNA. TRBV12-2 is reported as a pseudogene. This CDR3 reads CASRFPGLADSNTQYF. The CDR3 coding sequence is TGTGCAAGTCGATTCCCGGGACTAGCGGACTCCAATACGCAGTATTTT.